This entry features one T cell receptor beta chain sequence. This clonotype was seen many times. It lacks a known antigen. Base qualities are missing; no much larger clone stands one base away. This sample was included in a study of CD8+CD57+ T cells in acquired aplastic anemia (dated by TCRdb to 2016 to 2019). Context from the whole study: Extracted DNA from sorted CD4+ and CD8+ cells averaged around 3.3 ug, ranging from about 0.17 to 27.4 ug. CD8+CD57+ expansion was defined as frequency above the mean frequency observed in healthy subjects.

The paper's findings and limits, for the study overall: Approximately 27 CD8+ CDR3 sequences were found in both patients and controls but appeared to be highly expressed in patients and within the immunodominant clones of the patients. CD8+ Simpson's diversity did not differ significantly between patients and healthy controls (P=0.060).

Genomic DNA was used as template for profiling of TCR beta VDJ combinations and CDR3 sequences. An Illumina HiSeq 2000 was used for TCR repertoire sequencing. Concerning the study's data processing: TRBV/TRBJ rearrangement plots, CDR3 size and DJ length profiles, and Simpson's diversity index were used to assess repertoires. The immunodominant clone was defined as the most abundant DNA sequence in deep sequencing data. CDR3 amino acid sequences were checked for sharing across subjects and were also compared against the VDJdb database and published repertoires. TCRdb ran its own pipeline on the public reads, namely fastp trimming at Q25 and MiXCR clone calling, and kept in-frame beta chains. Rows matching on CDR3 protein sequence are summarized as one entry with the most common DNA and genes. The V and J calls were not made by the authors but by TCRdb's processing. Present in this sample are about 160,000 distinct CDR3 sequences, about two thirds of which were seen just once. The ten biggest clones cover approximately 42% of the sample.

Expansion of CD8+CD57+ cells had been shown by flow cytometry in the patients chosen for sequencing. Every patient had severe acquired aplastic anemia, diagnosed using the International Study of Aplastic Anemia and Agranulocytosis and Camitta criteria. No patient had received any therapy when blood was sampled. In the study, sorted CD4+ and CD8+ blood T cells from patients with severe aplastic anemia and from healthy subjects underwent deep sequencing of TCR repertoires. Patients were enrolled in the USA under clinicaltrials.gov protocols 00001620, 01623167, 00001397, 00071045, 00081523 and 00961064. Ficoll-Paque density gradient centrifugation was used to isolate peripheral blood mononuclear cells. Before DNA was extracted, CD4+ and CD8+ T cells were sorted using either FACS or magnetic beads. The receptor was derived from a human donor with aplastic anemia. Sequencing input: sorted CD4+, CD8+, or CD8+CD57+ T cells (not recorded which) from PBMCs.

The nucleotide sequence reads as follows: TGCGCCAGCAGCTTAAGCGGGACCGGGGTTGAAAAACTGTTTTTT. It translates to CASSLSGTGVEKLFF. In this chain, TRBV5-1 is recombined with TRBJ1-4, and the D gene may be TRBD1, 5 bases matching. V loses 2 bases, J loses 7 bases, and the germline ends lie 15 bases apart. The CDR3, from cysteine to phenylalanine, totals 15 residues. Of the read, only the CDR3 DNA is kept; its 45 bases are in frame from base 1. The germline V gene supplies CDR1 SGHRS and CDR2 YFSETQ.